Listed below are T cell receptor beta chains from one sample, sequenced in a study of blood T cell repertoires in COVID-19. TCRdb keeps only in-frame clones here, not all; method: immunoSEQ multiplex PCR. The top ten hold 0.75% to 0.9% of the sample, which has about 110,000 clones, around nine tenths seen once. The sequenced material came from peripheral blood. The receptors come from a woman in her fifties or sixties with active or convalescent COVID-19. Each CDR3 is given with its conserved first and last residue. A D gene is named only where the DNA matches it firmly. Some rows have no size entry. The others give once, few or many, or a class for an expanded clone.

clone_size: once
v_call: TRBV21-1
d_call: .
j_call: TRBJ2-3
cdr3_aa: CASSSHGGPTDTQYF
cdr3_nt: TGTGCCAGCAGCTCCCACGGGGGTCCCACAGATACGCAGTATTTT

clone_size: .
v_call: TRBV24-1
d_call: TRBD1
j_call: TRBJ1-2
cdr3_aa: CATSPGGYGYTF
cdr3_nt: TGTGCCACCAGCCCAGGGGGGTATGGCTACACCTTC

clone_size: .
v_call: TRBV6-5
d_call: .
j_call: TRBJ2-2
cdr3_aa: CATHEIGADTGELFF
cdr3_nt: TGTGCCACCCACGAAATCGGAGCGGACACCGGGGAGCTGTTTTTT

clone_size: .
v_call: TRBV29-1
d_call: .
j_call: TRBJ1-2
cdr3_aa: CSVEERQVAYGYTF
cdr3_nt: TGCAGCGTTGAAGAACGACAGGTGGCCTATGGCTACACCTTC

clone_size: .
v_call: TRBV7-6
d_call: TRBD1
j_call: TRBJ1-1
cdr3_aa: CASSFMGRTGGSTEAFF
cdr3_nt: TGTGCCAGCAGCTTTATGGGGAGGACAGGGGGTTCTACTGAAGCTTTCTTT

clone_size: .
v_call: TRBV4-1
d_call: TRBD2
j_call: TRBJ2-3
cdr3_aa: CASSQVVSGGTDTQYF
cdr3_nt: TGCGCCAGCAGCCAAGTCGTTAGCGGGGGCACAGATACGCAGTATTTT

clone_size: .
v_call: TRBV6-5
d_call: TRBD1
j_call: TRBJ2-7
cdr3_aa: CASSIRGQGTREQYF
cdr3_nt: TGTGCCAGCTCGATAAGGGGACAGGGAACGCGCGAGCAGTACTTC

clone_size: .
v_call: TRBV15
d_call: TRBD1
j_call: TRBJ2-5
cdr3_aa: CATSRGQGLETQYF
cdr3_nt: TGTGCCACCAGCAGGGGACAGGGGCTGGAGACCCAGTACTTC

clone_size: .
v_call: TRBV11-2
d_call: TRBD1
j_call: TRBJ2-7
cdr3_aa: CASSLPILPGQGDNEQYF
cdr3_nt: TGTGCCAGCAGCTTACCAATTCTCCCGGGACAGGGTGACAACGAGCAGTACTTC

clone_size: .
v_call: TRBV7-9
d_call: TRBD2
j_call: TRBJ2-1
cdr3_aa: CASSLEGGGTYNEQFF
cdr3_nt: TGTGCCAGCAGCTTAGAAGGCGGGGGGACCTACAATGAGCAGTTCTTC

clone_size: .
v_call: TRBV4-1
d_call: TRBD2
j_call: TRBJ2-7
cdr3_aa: CASSQSPTSAREQYF
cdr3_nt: TGCGCCAGCAGCCAGTCCCCGACTAGCGCCCGCGAGCAGTACTTC

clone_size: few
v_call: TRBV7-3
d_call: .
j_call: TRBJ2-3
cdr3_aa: CASSITGTSTDTQYF
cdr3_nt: TGTGCCAGCAGCATCACCGGGACTAGCACAGATACGCAGTATTTT

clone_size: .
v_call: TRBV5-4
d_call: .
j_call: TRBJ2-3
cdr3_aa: CASSLRTAKTDTQYF
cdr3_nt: TGTGCCAGCAGCTTGAGGACAGCGAAAACAGATACGCAGTATTTT

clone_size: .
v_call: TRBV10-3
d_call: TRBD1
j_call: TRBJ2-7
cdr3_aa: CAIRSLLPGQAHYEQYF
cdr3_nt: TGTGCCATCAGATCTTTACTACCGGGACAGGCTCACTACGAGCAGTACTTC